This entry features one TCR beta chain sequence. The entry originates in a study of blood T cell repertoires in COVID-19. As for the study in general: Spain, Italy and the United States supplied samples that represented acute and convalescent COVID-19.

Produced via immunoSEQ multiplex PCR; TCRdb's table is partial and in-frame only. The profile shows tens of thousands of clones, roughly 86% of them singletons. The CDR3 is made up of 14 amino acids. The germline V and J ends were trimmed by 3 bases and 7 bases, with 19 bases remaining between them. From germline, CDR1 is DFQATT and CDR2 SNEGSKA (reference sequence). J is TRBJ2-7 and V is TRBV20-1; tentatively, D is TRBD1 (6 bases). The sequence was collected from a human donor in a cohort sampled during active COVID-19. Material for sequencing was peripheral blood. Here the CDR3 reads CSASLQGQGGEQYF. In DNA, the CDR3 is TGCAGTGCTAGTCTCCAGGGGCAGGGTGGAGAGCAGTACTTC.